The clone carrying this TCR beta chain was counted many times. Its antigen is not identified. The V gene's germline CDR1 is ENHRY and CDR2 SYGVKD. The CDR3 runs to 11 residues. The V end lost 6 bases, the J end lost 1 base, and 3 bases lay between the germline ends. The source of the sample is a study of T cell repertoires in cytomegalovirus infection. At the level of the study: The public TCR beta signatures pointed to both CMV infection and matching HLA type.

Findings and caveats of the study: The ex vivo response showed dominance by HLA-C-restricted CMV-specific TCR beta clonotypes. Totalled public TCR beta family frequency picked out people who carried CMV plus the relevant HLA.

Using its own MiXCR run on the reads, TCRdb lists one record per CDR3 protein. The sample records 400,000 or so distinct CDR3 sequences, less than 20% being singletons. Sequencing was done on a sample of PBMCs. This TCR was sampled from a human donor in good health (CMV status not recorded). Some clones in this sample may be carry-over from other donors' samples. The V call is TRBV10-3, the J call TRBJ1-2; no firm D call. The CDR3, as DNA: TGTGCCATCAGGAGTAACTATGGCTACACCTTC. It yields the protein CAIRSNYGYTF.